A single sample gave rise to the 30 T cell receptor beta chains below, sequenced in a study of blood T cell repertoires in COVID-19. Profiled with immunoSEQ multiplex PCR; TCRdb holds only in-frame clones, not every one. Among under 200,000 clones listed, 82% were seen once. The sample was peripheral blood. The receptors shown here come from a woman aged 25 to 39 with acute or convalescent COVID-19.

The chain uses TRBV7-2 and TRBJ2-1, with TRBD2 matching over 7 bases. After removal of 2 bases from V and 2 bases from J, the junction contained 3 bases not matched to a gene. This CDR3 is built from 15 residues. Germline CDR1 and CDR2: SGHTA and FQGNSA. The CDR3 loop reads CASSLSTSAYNEQFF. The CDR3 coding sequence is TGTGCCAGCAGCTTAAGCACTAGCGCCTACAATGAGCAGTTCTTC.

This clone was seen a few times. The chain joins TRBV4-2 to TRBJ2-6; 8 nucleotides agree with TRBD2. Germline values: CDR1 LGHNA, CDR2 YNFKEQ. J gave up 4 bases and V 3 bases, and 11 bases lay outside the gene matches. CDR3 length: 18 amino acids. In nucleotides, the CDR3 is TGTGCCAGCAGCCAGGCCCTGGCGGGGGGCACCGGGGCCAACGTCCTGACTTTC. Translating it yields CASSQALAGGTGANVLTF.

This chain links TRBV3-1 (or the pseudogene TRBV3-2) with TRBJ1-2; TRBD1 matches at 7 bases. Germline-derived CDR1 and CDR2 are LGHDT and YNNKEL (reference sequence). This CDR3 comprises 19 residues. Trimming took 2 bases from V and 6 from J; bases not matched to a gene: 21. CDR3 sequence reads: CASSQKRQFPGQISHGYTF. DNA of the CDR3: TGTGCCAGCAGCCAAAAAAGGCAATTCCCGGGACAGATAAGCCATGGCTACACCTTC.

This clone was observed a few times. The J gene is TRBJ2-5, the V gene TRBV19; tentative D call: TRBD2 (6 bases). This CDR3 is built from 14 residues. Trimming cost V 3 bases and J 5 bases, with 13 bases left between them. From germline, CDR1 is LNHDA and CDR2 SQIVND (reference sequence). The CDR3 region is CASSMMEGIETQYF. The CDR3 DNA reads TGTGCCAGTAGTATGATGGAGGGGATCGAGACCCAGTACTTC.

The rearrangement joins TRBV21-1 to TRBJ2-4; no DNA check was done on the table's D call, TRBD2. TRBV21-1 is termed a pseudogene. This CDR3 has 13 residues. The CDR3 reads CASSKGRADIQYF. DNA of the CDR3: TGTGCCAGCAGCAAGGGGAGGGCGGACATTCAGTACTTC.

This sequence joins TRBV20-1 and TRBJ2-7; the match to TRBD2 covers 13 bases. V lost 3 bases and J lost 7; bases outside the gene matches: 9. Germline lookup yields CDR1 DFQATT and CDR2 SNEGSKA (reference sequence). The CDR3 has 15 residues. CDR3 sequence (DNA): TGCAGTGCTAGTGTACTAGCGGGGGGGCCGCAAGAGCAGTACTTC. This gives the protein CSASVLAGGPQEQYF.

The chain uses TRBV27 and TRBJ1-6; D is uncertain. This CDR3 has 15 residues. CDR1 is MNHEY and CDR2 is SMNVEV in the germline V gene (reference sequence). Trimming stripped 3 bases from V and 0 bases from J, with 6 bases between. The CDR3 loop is CASSFISSYNSPLHF. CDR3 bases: TGTGCCAGCAGTTTCATCAGCTCCTATAATTCACCCCTCCACTTT.

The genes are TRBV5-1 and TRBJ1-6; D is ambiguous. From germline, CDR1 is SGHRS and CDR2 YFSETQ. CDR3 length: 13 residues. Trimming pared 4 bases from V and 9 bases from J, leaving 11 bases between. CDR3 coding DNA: TGCGCCAGCAGCCCCGGAGGGTCTTCACCCCTCCACTTT. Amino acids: CASSPGGSSPLHF.

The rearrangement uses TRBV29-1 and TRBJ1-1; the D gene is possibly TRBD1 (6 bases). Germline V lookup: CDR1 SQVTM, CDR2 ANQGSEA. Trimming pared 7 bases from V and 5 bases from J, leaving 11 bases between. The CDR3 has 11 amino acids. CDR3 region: CSANQGTEAFF. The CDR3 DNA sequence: TGCAGCGCGAATCAGGGGACTGAAGCTTTCTTT.

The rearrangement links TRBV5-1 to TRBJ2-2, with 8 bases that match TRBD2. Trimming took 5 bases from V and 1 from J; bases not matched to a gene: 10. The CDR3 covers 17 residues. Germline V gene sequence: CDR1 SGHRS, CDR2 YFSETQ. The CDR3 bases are TGCGCCAGCAGTCTAGCAGCGGGAGCGGGGAACACCGGGGAGCTGTTTTTT. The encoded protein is CASSLAAGAGNTGELFF.

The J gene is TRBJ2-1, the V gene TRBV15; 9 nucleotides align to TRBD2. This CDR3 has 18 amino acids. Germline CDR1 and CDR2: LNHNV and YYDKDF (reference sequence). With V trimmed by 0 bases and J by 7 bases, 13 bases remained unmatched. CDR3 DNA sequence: TGTGCCACCAGCAGAGAAGTTTTGATCAGCGGGGGGCGGAATGAGCAGTTCTTC. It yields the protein CATSREVLISGGRNEQFF.

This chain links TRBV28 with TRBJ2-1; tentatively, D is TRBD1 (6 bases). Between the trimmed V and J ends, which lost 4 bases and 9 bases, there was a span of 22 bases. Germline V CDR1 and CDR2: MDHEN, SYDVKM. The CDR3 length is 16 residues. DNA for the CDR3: TGTGCCAGCAGTTCCCCGTCGACAGGTTTAGAGGTTGAGCAGTTCTTC. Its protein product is CASSSPSTGLEVEQFF.

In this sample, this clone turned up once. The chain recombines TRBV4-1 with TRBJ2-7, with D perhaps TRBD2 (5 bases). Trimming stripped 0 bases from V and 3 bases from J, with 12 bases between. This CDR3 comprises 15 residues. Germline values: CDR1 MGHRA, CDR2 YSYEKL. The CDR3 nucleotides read TGCGCCAGCAGCCAAGATCAATACGGGGACTACGAGCAGTACTTC. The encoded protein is CASSQDQYGDYEQYF.

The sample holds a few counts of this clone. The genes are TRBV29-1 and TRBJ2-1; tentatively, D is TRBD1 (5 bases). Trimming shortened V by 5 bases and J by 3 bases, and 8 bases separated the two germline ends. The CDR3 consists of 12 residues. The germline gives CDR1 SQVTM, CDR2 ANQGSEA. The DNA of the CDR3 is TGCAGCGTTACGACAGTCTACAATGAGCAGTTCTTC. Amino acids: CSVTTVYNEQFF.

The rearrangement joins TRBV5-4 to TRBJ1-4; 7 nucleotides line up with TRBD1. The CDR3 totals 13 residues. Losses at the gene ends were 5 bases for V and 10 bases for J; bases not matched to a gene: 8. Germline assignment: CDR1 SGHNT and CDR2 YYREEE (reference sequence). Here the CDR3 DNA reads TGTGCCAGCAGACACGGACAGGATGGAAAACTGTTTTTT. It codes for CASRHGQDGKLFF.

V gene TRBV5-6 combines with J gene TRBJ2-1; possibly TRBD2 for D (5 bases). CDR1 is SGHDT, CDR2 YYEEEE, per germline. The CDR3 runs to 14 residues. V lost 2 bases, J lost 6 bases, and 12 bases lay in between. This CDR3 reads CASSFGGAVNEQFF. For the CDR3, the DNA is TGTGCCAGCAGCTTCGGCGGAGCGGTCAATGAGCAGTTCTTC.

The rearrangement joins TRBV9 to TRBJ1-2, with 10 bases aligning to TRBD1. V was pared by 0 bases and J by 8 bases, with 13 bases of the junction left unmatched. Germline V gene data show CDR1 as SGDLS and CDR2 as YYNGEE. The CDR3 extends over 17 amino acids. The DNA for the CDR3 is TGTGCCAGCAGCGTAGGACAGGGGGCACCCGTTGACGGGGGCTACACCTTC. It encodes CASSVGQGAPVDGGYTF. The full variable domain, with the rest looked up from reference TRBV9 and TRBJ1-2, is DSGVTQTPKHLITATGQRVTLRCSPRSGDLSVYWYQQSLDQGLQFLIQYYNGEERAKGNILERFSAQQFPDLHSELNLSSLELGDSALYFCASSVGQGAPVDGGYTFGSGTRLTVV.

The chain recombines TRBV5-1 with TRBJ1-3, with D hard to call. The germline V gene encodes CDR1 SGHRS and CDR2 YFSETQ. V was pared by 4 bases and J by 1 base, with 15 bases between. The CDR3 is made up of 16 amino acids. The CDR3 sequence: CASSTDLTGSGNTIYF. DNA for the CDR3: TGCGCCAGCAGCACCGACCTGACGGGGTCTGGAAACACCATATATTTT.

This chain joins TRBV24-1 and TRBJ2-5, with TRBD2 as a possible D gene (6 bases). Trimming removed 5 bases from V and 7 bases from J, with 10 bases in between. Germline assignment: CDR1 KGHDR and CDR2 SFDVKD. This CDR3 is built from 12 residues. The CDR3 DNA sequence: TGTGCCACCAGTGTTCTGGGGGGGACCCAGTACTTC. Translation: CATSVLGGTQYF.

CDR3 sequence: CASSPPIAKNIQYF. The CDR3, as DNA: TGTGCCAGCAGCCCCCCTATAGCCAAAAACATTCAGTACTTC. The rearrangement uses TRBV3-1 (or the pseudogene TRBV3-2) and TRBJ2-4; D ambiguous. CDR1 is LGHDT, CDR2 YNNKEL, per germline (reference sequence). CDR3 length equals 14 residues. The germline V and J ends were trimmed by 4 bases and 0 bases, with 7 bases remaining between them.

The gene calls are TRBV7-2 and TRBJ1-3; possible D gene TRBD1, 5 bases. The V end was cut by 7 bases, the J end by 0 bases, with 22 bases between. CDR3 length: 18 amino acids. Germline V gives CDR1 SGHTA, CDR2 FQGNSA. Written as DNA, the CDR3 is TGTGCCAGCACCCCTACGCCCTCAGAGGGACTCTCTGGAAACACCATATATTTT. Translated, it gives CASTPTPSEGLSGNTIYF.

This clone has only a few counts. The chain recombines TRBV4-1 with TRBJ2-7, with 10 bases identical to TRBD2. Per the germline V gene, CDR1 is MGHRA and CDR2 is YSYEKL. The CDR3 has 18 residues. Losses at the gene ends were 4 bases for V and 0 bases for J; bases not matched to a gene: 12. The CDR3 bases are TGCGCCAGCAGCCCCTGGGGACAGAGCGGGAGGGACTCCTACGAGCAGTACTTC. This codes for CASSPWGQSGRDSYEQYF.

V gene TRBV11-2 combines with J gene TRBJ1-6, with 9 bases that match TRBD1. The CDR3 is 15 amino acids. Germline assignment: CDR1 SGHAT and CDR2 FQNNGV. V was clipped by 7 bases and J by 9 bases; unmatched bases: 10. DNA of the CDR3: TGTGCCAGCAACCGCCCAGGGACAGGGCCTTCACCCCTCCACTTT. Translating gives CASNRPGTGPSPLHF.

The DNA for the CDR3 is TGCAGCGCAGGCTTAGGGGGCTATGGCTACACCTTC. Its translation is CSAGLGGYGYTF. The chain employs TRBV29-1 and TRBJ1-2, with D possibly matching TRBD1 (6 bases). Germline lookup yields CDR1 SQVTM and CDR2 ANQGSEA. This CDR3 region has 12 residues. Trimming stripped 7 bases from V and 4 bases from J, with 13 bases between.

CDR3 loop: CSASFGSGDTQYF. The CDR3, as DNA: TGCAGTGCTAGTTTCGGGAGTGGGGATACGCAGTATTTT. The rearrangement uses TRBV20-1 and TRBJ2-3; perhaps TRBD2 as D (6 bases). Between the trimmed V and J ends, which lost 3 bases and 6 bases, there was a span of 13 bases. CDR3 length equals 13 residues. From germline, CDR1 is DFQATT and CDR2 SNEGSKA (reference sequence).

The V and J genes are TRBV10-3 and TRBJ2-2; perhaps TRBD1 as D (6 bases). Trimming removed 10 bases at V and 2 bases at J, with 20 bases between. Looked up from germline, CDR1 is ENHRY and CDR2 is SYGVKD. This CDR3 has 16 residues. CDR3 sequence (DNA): TGTGCCACCGCTACAGGGTGGGATCAAAACACCGGGGAGCTGTTTTTT. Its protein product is CATATGWDQNTGELFF.

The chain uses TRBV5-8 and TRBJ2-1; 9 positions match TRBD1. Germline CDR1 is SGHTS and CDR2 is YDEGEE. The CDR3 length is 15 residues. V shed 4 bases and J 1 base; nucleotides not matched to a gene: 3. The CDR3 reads CASSPGQGSYNEQFF. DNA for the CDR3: TGTGCCAGCAGCCCTGGACAGGGGTCCTACAATGAGCAGTTCTTC.

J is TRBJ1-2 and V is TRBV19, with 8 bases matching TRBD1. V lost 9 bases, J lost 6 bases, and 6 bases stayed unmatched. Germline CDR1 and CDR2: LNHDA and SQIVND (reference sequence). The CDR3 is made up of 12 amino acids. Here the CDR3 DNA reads TGTGCCAGCCAGACAGGGGCGGATGGCTACACCTTC. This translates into CASQTGADGYTF.

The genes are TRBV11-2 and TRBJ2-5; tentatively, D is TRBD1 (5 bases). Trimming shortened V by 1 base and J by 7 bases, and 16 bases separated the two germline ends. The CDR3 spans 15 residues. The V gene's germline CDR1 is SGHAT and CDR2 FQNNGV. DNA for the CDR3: TGTGCCAGCAGCTTAGGGGCAGGGTCGTTGGCGACCCAGTACTTC. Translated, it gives CASSLGAGSLATQYF.

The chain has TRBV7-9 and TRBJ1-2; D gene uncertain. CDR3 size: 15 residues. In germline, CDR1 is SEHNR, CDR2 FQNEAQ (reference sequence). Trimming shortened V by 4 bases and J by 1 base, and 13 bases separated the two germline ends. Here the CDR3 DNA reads TGTGCCAGCAGCTCGGGTAGGATGCTTAACTATGGCTACACCTTC. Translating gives CASSSGRMLNYGYTF.